The clone carrying this TCR beta chain was observed at least ten times. Antigen specificity is unknown. TCRdb reprocessed the reads via MiXCR and lists one record per CDR3 protein. The top ten hold around 18% of the sample, which has 300,000 to 400,000 distinct CDR3 sequences, just under 30% seen once. V shed 4 bases and J 4 bases; nucleotides not matched to a gene: 23. The CDR3 runs 20 residues. CDR1 is SGHVS and CDR2 is FQNEAQ in the germline V gene. These data are taken from a study of T cell repertoires in cytomegalovirus infection. Study as a whole: Both recently identified HLA-C-restricted and well-studied HLA-B-restricted CMV epitopes were used in the study. The public TCR beta signatures pointed to both CMV infection and matching HLA type. Whole-study results and caveats: Predominance within the ex vivo response was attributable to HLA-C-restricted CMV-specific TCR beta clonotypes.

The genes are TRBV7-8 and TRBJ2-5; 8 nucleotides align to TRBD2. The specimen was cultured PBMCs, collected from culture after CMV antigen stimulation. The receptor was derived from a human donor in good health (CMV status not recorded). Some clones in this sample may be carry-over from other donors' samples. The CDR3 spells CASSSRSYDRTSKGRETQYF. DNA for the CDR3: TGTGCCAGCAGCTCCAGAAGCTACGACCGGACTAGCAAGGGGAGAGAGACCCAGTACTTC.